The clone carrying this T cell receptor beta chain was counted once. This sample stems from a study of blood T cells in healthy people across ages. The authors ran a second PCR of about 6 to 11 cycles using a sample-barcoded 5' primer and a J-beta primer mix. Each CDR3 protein gets one entry after TCRdb re-called the 5' RACE reads with MiXCR. The sample yields hundreds of thousands of distinct CDR3 sequences, roughly three fifths seen once. Sequences were obtained from blood. This sequence originates from a man aged 40-49 years in good health.

CDR3: CASSEDGRRTHHAEQYF. The CDR3, as DNA: TGTGCCAGCAGTGAGGACGGGCGGCGGACCCACCATGCCGAGCAGTACTTC. The rearrangement uses TRBV6-1 and TRBJ2-7, with unresolved D. CDR1 MNHNS and CDR2 SASEGT come from the germline V gene. The germline V and J ends were trimmed by 3 bases and 6 bases, with 24 bases remaining between them. This CDR3 contains 17 residues.